These 9 T cell receptor beta chains share one sample of origin, sequenced in a study of blood T cells in healthy people across ages. The authors ran a second PCR of about 7 to 12 cycles using a sample-barcoded 5' primer and a J-beta primer mix. TCRdb re-analysed the 5' RACE reads in MiXCR, keeping a single row per CDR3 protein. The sample lists around 500,000 distinct CDR3 sequences; 40% to 55% were seen once. Sequenced: blood. The receptors stem from a man aged 80 or over in good health.

The chain joins TRBV7-2 to TRBJ2-7; D is perhaps TRBD1 (6 bases). V was trimmed by 3 bases and J by 2 bases, leaving 20 bases between them. The CDR3 contains 17 residues. CDR1 and CDR2 from the germline V gene are SGHTA and FQGNSA. CDR3 DNA sequence: TGTGCCAGCAGCTTGTTTATGGCACAGGGAGTTCCCTACGAGCAGTACTTC. It is translated as CASSLFMAQGVPYEQYF.

This clonotype has a handful of counts. J is TRBJ2-1 and V is TRBV20-1, with no clear D. V shed 4 bases and J shed 7 bases, with 20 bases lying between them. Germline loops: CDR1 DFQATT, CDR2 SNEGSKA (reference sequence). The CDR3 is made up of 15 amino acids. The CDR3 DNA follows: TGCAGTGCTATTCGCCGCAGTCCCCGTTTGAATGAGCAGTTCTTC. Its translation: CSAIRRSPRLNEQFF.

This clonotype was recorded at least ten times. The J gene is TRBJ2-5, the V gene TRBV6-5; D not certain. V was trimmed by 5 bases and J by 4 bases, leaving 11 bases between them. This CDR3 is 13 amino acids long. The germline CDR1 and CDR2 sequences are MNHEY and SVGAGI. CDR3 in DNA: TGTGCCAGCAGTGTGGGCAGATCAGAGACCCAGTACTTC. This gives the protein CASSVGRSETQYF.

The chain employs TRBV27 and TRBJ2-1, with 9 nucleotides matching TRBD1. Looked up from germline, CDR1 is MNHEY and CDR2 is SMNVEV (reference sequence). This CDR3 comprises 17 residues. V shed 4 bases and J 0 bases; nucleotides not matched to a gene: 7. The CDR3 DNA reads as TGTGCCAGCAGTTGGGACAGGGCCAAGAGCTCCTACAATGAGCAGTTCTTC. It is translated as CASSWDRAKSSYNEQFF.

The rearrangement joins TRBV5-1 to TRBJ2-1, with 9 bases fitting TRBD2. Germline V lookup: CDR1 SGHRS, CDR2 YFSETQ. Germline trimming cut 6 bases from V and 9 bases from J; bases unmatched to any gene: 16. CDR3 size: 16 residues. The DNA of the CDR3 is TGCGCCAGCACCCGGCGGGTAGCGGGAGAGGAAAGTGAGCAGTTCTTC. Translation: CASTRRVAGEESEQFF.

This clonotype was seen repeatedly, ten times or more. The chain is built from TRBV6-6 and TRBJ1-2; weak D call: TRBD1 (5 bases). The CDR3 runs 12 residues. Trimming stripped 8 bases from V and 8 bases from J, with 15 bases between. Germline V gives CDR1 MNHNY, CDR2 SVGAGI (reference sequence). CDR3 sequence: CASREQGPGYTF. The CDR3 DNA sequence: TGTGCCAGCCGTGAGCAGGGTCCCGGCTACACCTTC.

As concerns this clonotype: This sequence may be a read error, since a much larger clone differs from it by one base. Here the CDR3 reads CAISEATRNSPLHF. CDR3 bases: TGTGCCATCAGTGAGGCGACCAGGAATTCACCCCTCCACTTT. V usage is TRBV10-3 and J usage is TRBJ1-6, with no clear D. The CDR3 runs 14 residues. The germline V and J ends were trimmed by 2 bases and 7 bases, with 9 bases remaining between them. CDR1 and CDR2 (germline): ENHRY, SYGVKD.

The V call is TRBV7-6, the J call TRBJ2-5; perhaps TRBD1 as D (6 bases). The length of the CDR3 is 13 residues. Trimming removed 4 bases from V and 8 bases from J, with 14 bases in between. Germline CDR1 reads SGHVS; CDR2 reads FNYEAQ. The CDR3 nucleotides read TGTGCCAGCAGCTCATCGGACAGCGTCACCCAGTACTTC. It yields the protein CASSSSDSVTQYF.

In regard to this clonotype: Germline is not matched at one junction end, which may reflect a read error. CDR3 in DNA: TGTGCCACCTACACGGACAGGAATAATTCGCCCCTCCACTTT. Its protein is CATYTDRNNSPLHF. V gene TRBV2 combines with J gene TRBJ1-6; TRBD1 matches at 7 bases. Germline values: CDR1 SNHLY, CDR2 FYNNEI. The CDR3 runs 14 residues.